The sequence of this T cell receptor beta chain was determined in a study of blood T cell repertoires in COVID-19. This clone was recorded a few times. Sequencing was performed with immunoSEQ multiplex PCR; in TCRdb, only in-frame clones are kept and a portion is missing. The sample includes approximately 260,000 clones, about 88% of them seen just once. The sequenced sample consisted of peripheral blood. The clonotype originates from a woman between 35 and 50 years old who had recovered from COVID-19.

The CDR3 DNA sequence: TGTGCCAGTAGCTCCGGGGGTTCGGTGCAGTACTTC. Translated, it gives CASSSGGSVQYF. V gene TRBV19 combines with J gene TRBJ2-7, with D tentatively TRBD2 (6 bases). Trimming shortened V by 6 bases and J by 9 bases, and 15 bases separated the two germline ends. This CDR3 has 12 amino acids. From germline, CDR1 is LNHDA and CDR2 SQIVND (reference sequence).